This TCR beta chain was documented in a study of human T cells and chemical hapten exposure. The study's findings and limits: DPC sensitization produced no change in TCRs with frequency above 1 in 1000.

The sample's time point: pre-sensitization, week 0. Treatment noted: therapeutic diphenylcyclopropenone sensitization with weekly scalp DPC. Blood sampling preceded each patch test application. This clonotype was detected many times. Its specificity is unknown. MiXCR, run by TCRdb on the RACE reads, gives a single entry per CDR3 protein. The sample lists 350,000 to 450,000 distinct CDR3 sequences, 4% to 6% occurring once. This sequence originates from a woman aged 50 to 60 with alopecia areata. Some clones in this sample may be carry-over from other donors' samples. The sample was whole blood, taken in connection with sensitization to the hapten diphenylcyclopropenone (DPC).

In DNA, the CDR3 is TGTGCCAGCAGTTTAGCGGGGGACAGGCCAGGCAATGAGCAGTTCTTC. Translation gives CASSLAGDRPGNEQFF. This sequence joins TRBV12-3 or TRBV12-4 and TRBJ2-1; TRBD1 matches at 8 bases. The CDR3 loop spans 16 amino acids. After removal of 0 bases from V and 6 bases from J, the junction contained 7 bases not matched to a gene.